Listed here are 9 T cell receptor beta chains from one sample, sequenced in a study of preoperative IRX-2 immunotherapy in early breast cancer. Libraries were prepared by immunoSEQ multiplex PCR; TCRdb keeps only in-frame clonotypes and omits some of them. Here the sample spans around 95,000 clones, around 86% being singletons. Sample treatment: preoperative locoregional IRX-2 cytokine immunotherapy. The sample consisted of tumor tissue, taken after IRX-2 immunotherapy. The receptor set was obtained from a human donor with breast cancer.

The chain is built from TRBV18 and TRBJ2-5; TRBD1 agrees at 7 bases. CDR3 length: 13 amino acids. The V segment lost 8 bases and the J segment 4 bases; nucleotides outside the gene matches: 7. Germline CDR1 is KGHSH and CDR2 is LQKENI. In DNA form, the CDR3 reads TGTGCCAGCGCCCCGACAGGGTTAGAGACCCAGTACTTC. It codes for CASAPTGLETQYF.

The V and J genes are TRBV30 and TRBJ2-7, with a tentative D call TRBD1 (6 bases). This CDR3 contains 14 residues. V gave up 5 bases and J gave up 0 bases, with 14 bases separating them. Germline V lookup: CDR1 GTSNPN, CDR2 SVGIG (reference sequence). The CDR3 region is CAWSSRGSSYEQYF. CDR3 coding DNA: TGTGCCTGGTCAAGCAGGGGATCCTCCTACGAGCAGTACTTC.

As regards this clone: The junction departs from germline at one end; a sequencing error may be responsible. The chain employs TRBV7-8 and TRBJ2-1; D unclear. The CDR3 is made up of 15 amino acids. Germline lookup yields CDR1 SGHVS and CDR2 FQNEAQ. CDR3 amino acids: CASSSHLSSYNEQFF. In DNA, the CDR3 is TGTGCTAGCAGCTCCCACCTTAGCTCCTACAATGAGCAGTTCTTC. The full variable domain, in which reference TRBV7-8 and TRBJ2-1 provide the parts outside the CDR3, is GAGVSQSPRYKVAKRGQDVALRCDPISGHVSLFWYQQALGQGPEFLTYFQNEAQLDKSGLPSDRFFAERPEGSVSTLKIQRTQQEDSAVYLCASSSHLSSYNEQFFGPGTRLTVL.

This clone appeared once. The rearrangement joins TRBV6-8 to TRBJ2-6; D is possibly TRBD2 (5 bases). The germline CDR1 and CDR2 sequences are MNHGY and SAAAGT. V lost 5 bases and J 0 bases, leaving 5 bases between the germline ends. There are 14 residues in the CDR3. Written as DNA, the CDR3 is TGTGCCAGCAGTAGCGGCTCTGGGGCCAACGTCCTGACTTTC. Translating gives CASSSGSGANVLTF.

The V and J genes are TRBV12-5 and TRBJ2-1, with D perhaps TRBD2 (7 bases). V was shortened by 6 bases and J by 0 bases, with 18 bases between the two germline ends. The CDR3 contains 17 residues. CDR1 is LGHNT, CDR2 FRNRAP, per germline. CDR3 in amino acids: CASGPPDRTSSYNEQFF. The CDR3 DNA sequence: TGTGCTAGTGGCCCCCCCGACAGGACTAGCTCCTACAATGAGCAGTTCTTC. The whole variable domain, remainder taken from reference TRBV12-5 and TRBJ2-1, is DARVTQTPRHKVTEMGQEVTMRCQPILGHNTVFWYRQTMMQGLELLAYFRNRAPLDDSGMPKDRFSAEMPDATLATLKIQPSEPRDSAVYFCASGPPDRTSSYNEQFFGPGTRLTVL.

The rearrangement uses TRBV6-7 and TRBJ2-5, with 9 bases identical to TRBD1. TRBV6-7 is classed as an ORF, of uncertain function. V lost 10 bases to trimming and J lost 2 bases; unmatched junction nucleotides: 8. This CDR3 has 14 amino acids. Written as DNA, the CDR3 is TGTGCCACACAGACGGACAGGGGTCAAGAGACCCAGTACTTC. Encoded protein: CATQTDRGQETQYF.

The V gene is TRBV7-1, the J gene TRBJ1-1; D unresolved. TRBV7-1 is treated as an ORF (open reading frame) with a function not yet certain. The CDR3 extends over 13 amino acids. The germline V and J ends were trimmed by 5 bases and 8 bases, with 15 bases remaining between them. The CDR3, as DNA: TGTGCCAGCAGCCCCGGGCCTGGGAAGGAAGCTTTCTTT. It yields the protein CASSPGPGKEAFF.

This chain uses TRBV28 with TRBJ1-1; TRBD1 matches at 7 bases. With 4 bases clipped from V and 1 base from J, the junction kept 6 bases outside the gene matches. The CDR3 contains 15 residues. Germline lookup yields CDR1 MDHEN and CDR2 SYDVKM. For the CDR3, the DNA is TGTGCCAGCAGTTCAACAGGGGTAGAGAACACTGAAGCTTTCTTT. Its translation is CASSSTGVENTEAFF.

This clone was observed a single time. The CDR3 spells CAISGRNPRAGTANTEAFF. The CDR3 coding sequence is TGTGCCATCAGCGGGAGAAATCCGCGCGCCGGGACAGCGAACACTGAAGCTTTCTTT. V gene TRBV6-8 combines with J gene TRBJ1-1; 7 bases are a match to TRBD1. The CDR3 covers 19 residues. Germline CDR1 MNHGY, CDR2 SAAAGT. V was pared by 10 bases and J by 1 base, with 24 bases of the junction left unmatched.